This T cell receptor beta chain derives from a study of blood T cell repertoires in COVID-19 (dated by TCRdb to the early 2020s). Regarding the study in general: The collaborator samples originated in the United States, Italy and Spain and spanned the acute and convalescent phases of COVID-19. The material from the prospective study consisted of cDNA or gDNA derived from T cells, B-cell-depleted T cells, or PBMCs. Deeply sampled blood TCRbeta repertoires from subjects exposed to, actively infected with, or recovered from COVID-19 were included in the dataset. The repertoires were released in a freely available public database meant as a resource for research on the immune response to SARS-CoV-2. Samples were obtained from the ongoing ImmuneRACE study (first 160 participants) and from 1,200 or so subjects provided by 6 global collaborators. The sample metadata nearly always contained a de-identified subject ID, COVID-19 status, age in years and sex. HLA class I and class II types, where available, came from metadata supplied by the sample provider rather than from assay-based typing. Broader findings and caveats from the paper: The quantity of clinical and demographic metadata differed by source and by participant and was supplied without curation.

As regards this clone: There is no known antigen for this receptor. Base qualities are not recorded, but no much larger clone differs from it by a single base.

TCRbeta CDR3 regions were amplified from genomic DNA by means of the immunoSEQ Assay, a bias-controlled multiplex PCR. In the original analysis: The number of nucleated cells in each sample was estimated by amplification of reference gene primers within the assay. To quantify the absolute abundance of each unique TCRbeta CDR3 rearrangement, sequence reads were collapsed and filtered. For each sample, productive Simpson clonality was calculated as the square root of Simpson's diversity index across productive rearrangements. TCRdb stores this immuneACCESS table with in-frame sequences only. Part of the clones is absent; in the studies checked, under half of the shortfall reflects unresolved V genes, and no reason is known for the rest. That table is the source of V, J and clone size, and D and trimming were worked out from the DNA. The sample table contains about 87,000 clones; only one count was recorded for around 90% of them. Over 4% of the sample comes from the top ten.

Sequences SGHNT (CDR1) and YYREEE (CDR2) are obtained from the germline V gene (reference sequence). Between the V and J ends, shortened by 0 bases and 3 bases respectively, the junction contains 7 bases. Inclusive of the bounding cysteine and phenylalanine, the CDR3 is 13 residues long. Only the CDR3 region is kept as DNA, spanning 39 bases read in frame from base 1. The collaborating institutions used their own protocols to collect whole blood in K2EDTA tubes. Collaborator samples were shipped for TCRbeta analysis as frozen whole blood, isolated PBMCs, or DNA extracted from either sample type. Input material: peripheral blood. This TCR was sampled from a man aged 40-49 years with acute or convalescent COVID-19. The chain joins TRBV5-4 to TRBJ2-7; the D gene cannot be resolved reliably. The CDR3: CASSLEPIYEQYF. The DNA sequence reads TGTGCCAGCAGCTTGGAGCCGATCTACGAGCAGTACTTC.